The 16 T cell receptor beta chains below all came from one sample that was sequenced in a study of cytomegalovirus exposure and HLA in healthy donors. Primers for the PCR totalled 60 Vbeta and 13 Jbeta. Produced via immunoSEQ multiplex PCR; TCRdb's table is partial and in-frame only. In the table there are more than 150,000 clones, about 90% of which are singletons. Input material: PBMCs. Receptors were obtained from a girl under three years old in good health and CMV-seronegative.

The V call is TRBV6-5, the J call TRBJ1-1; D remains ambiguous. The CDR3 runs to 11 residues. The V gene's germline CDR1 is MNHEY and CDR2 SVGAGI. V was cut by 2 bases and J by 11 bases, with 9 bases left in between. This chain's CDR3 is CASSYRERAFF. The CDR3 DNA reads as TGTGCCAGCAGTTACAGGGAGCGCGCTTTCTTT.

This clone was seen once. The chain carries TRBV19 and TRBJ1-1; the match to TRBD1 covers 7 bases. The CDR3 runs 16 residues. Germline V CDR1 and CDR2: LNHDA, SQIVND (reference sequence). The V and J ends lost 4 bases and 7 bases, in that order; junction bases with no gene match: 15. The CDR3 DNA reads TGTGCCAGTAGTACCTCAGAGGGGGCGGGGCGCGGTGAAGCTTTCTTT. It yields the protein CASSTSEGAGRGEAFF.

The chain uses TRBV6-5 and TRBJ2-3; possible D gene TRBD2, 7 bases. The CDR3 sequence is 15 residues long. CDR1 and CDR2 (germline): MNHEY, SVGAGI. V lost 0 bases, J lost 2 bases, and 9 bases lay in between. For the CDR3, the DNA is TGTGCCAGCAGTTACTCACGGGGGGCCACAGATACGCAGTATTTT. It encodes CASSYSRGATDTQYF.

The chain carries TRBV6-1 and TRBJ1-2, with 10 bases identical to TRBD1. The CDR3 is 15 residues long. V lost 3 bases and J lost 4; bases outside the gene matches: 5. Germline CDR1 reads MNHNS; CDR2 reads SASEGT. The CDR3 here is CASSDQDRGFYGYTF. The CDR3 bases are TGTGCCAGCAGTGACCAGGACAGGGGGTTCTATGGCTACACCTTC.

The CDR3 loop reads CAWAPRYLNTEAFF. For the CDR3, the DNA is TGTGCCTGGGCCCCGAGGTACTTGAACACTGAAGCTTTCTTT. V gene TRBV30 combines with J gene TRBJ1-1; D unclear. From germline, CDR1 is GTSNPN and CDR2 SVGIG (reference sequence). This CDR3 spans 14 amino acids. V lost 5 bases, J lost 0 bases, and 13 bases lay in between.

The CDR3 sequence: CASSPGLAPNYEQYF. In DNA form, the CDR3 reads TGTGCCAGCAGCCCAGGACTAGCCCCGAACTACGAGCAGTACTTC. The rearrangement joins TRBV13 to TRBJ2-7; 8 nucleotides align to TRBD2. V was pared by 5 bases and J by 3 bases, with 9 bases of the junction left unmatched. There are 15 residues in the CDR3. CDR1 PRHDT and CDR2 FYEKMQ come from the germline V gene (reference sequence). Filled out from reference TRBV13 and TRBJ2-7, the complete variable domain reads AAGVIQSPRHLIKEKRETATLKCYPIPRHDTVYWYQQGPGQDPQFLISFYEKMQSDKGSIPDRFSAQQFSDYHSELNMSSLELGDSALYFCASSPGLAPNYEQYFGPGTRLTVT.

This clone was detected only once. V and J are TRBV9 and TRBJ2-4; maybe TRBD2 (5 bases). V lost 4 bases and J 0 bases, leaving 14 bases between the germline ends. The germline V gene has CDR1 SGDLS and CDR2 YYNGEE. The CDR3 consists of 16 residues. CDR3 region: CASSPQGSLAKNIQYF. CDR3 DNA: TGTGCCAGCAGCCCTCAAGGGAGTCTAGCCAAAAACATTCAGTACTTC.

The chain links TRBV7-2 to TRBJ2-7; 8 bases align to TRBD2. Losses at the gene ends were 5 bases for V and 1 base for J; bases not matched to a gene: 16. The V gene's germline CDR1 is SGHTA and CDR2 FQGNSA. The CDR3 length is 18 residues. The CDR3 DNA follows: TGTGCCAGCAGCCTAACCGTGGGTTGGGGGACTAGTTCCTACGAGCAGTACTTC. This codes for CASSLTVGWGTSSYEQYF.

This CDR3 is CSVKGTLTYEQYF. DNA of the CDR3: TGCAGCGTTAAGGGGACACTCACATACGAGCAGTACTTC. The chain couples TRBV29-1 to TRBJ2-7, with TRBD1 as a possible D gene (6 bases). The ends were cut back, 5 bases at V and 4 bases at J, with 15 bases in the middle. The CDR3 spans 13 residues. Germline loops: CDR1 SQVTM, CDR2 ANQGSEA.

The rearrangement uses TRBV21-1 and TRBJ2-6; the listed D gene, TRBD1, was not tested against the DNA. TRBV21-1 is assigned pseudogene status. This CDR3 contains 18 residues. The CDR3 sequence is CASSIGRGPFSGANVLTF. The DNA of the CDR3 is TGTGCCAGCAGCATTGGCAGGGGGCCCTTCTCTGGGGCCAACGTCCTGACTTTC.

CDR3 nucleotide sequence: TGTGCCAGCTCCCGTTCTACTAGCGAGTCCTACGAGCAGTACTTC. Translation: CASSRSTSESYEQYF. The rearrangement links TRBV18 to TRBJ2-7; 7 positions agree with TRBD2. The CDR3 spans 15 residues. The germline CDR1 and CDR2 sequences are KGHSH and LQKENI. The V and J ends lost 6 bases and 1 base, in that order; junction bases with no gene match: 9.

The chain joins TRBV19 to TRBJ2-1; D may be TRBD2 (6 bases). This CDR3 comprises 15 residues. Germline CDR1 LNHDA, CDR2 SQIVND (reference sequence). Trimming took 0 bases from V and 10 from J, leaving 16 bases between them. The CDR3 is CASSIDGRLADEQFF. In DNA form, the CDR3 reads TGTGCCAGTAGTATAGATGGGAGGTTAGCGGACGAGCAGTTCTTC.

Worth noting for this clone: Other nucleotide sequences from this sample produce the same CDR3. CDR3 loop: CASSLTGYNEQFF. The CDR3, as DNA: TGTGCCAGCAGCTTGACTGGGTACAATGAGCAGTTCTTC. This sequence joins TRBV7-2 and TRBJ2-1, with D uncertain. V was shortened by 3 bases and J by 4 bases, with 7 bases between the two germline ends. The CDR3 contains 13 residues. The germline CDR1 and CDR2 sequences are SGHTA and FQGNSA. The whole variable domain, filled in from reference TRBV7-2 and TRBJ2-1, reads GAGVSQSPSNKVTEKGKDVELRCDPISGHTALYWYRQSLGQGLEFLIYFQGNSAPDKSGLPSDRFSAERTGGSVSTLTIQRTQQEDSAVYLCASSLTGYNEQFFGPGTRLTVL.

This clone appeared a single time. J is TRBJ2-2 and V is TRBV5-8; D remains ambiguous. Germline assignment: CDR1 SGHTS and CDR2 YDEGEE. The CDR3 contains 17 residues. The V gene lost 5 bases and the J gene lost 1 base, with 18 bases spanning the gap. CDR3 amino acids: CASSDTPTLVNTGELFF. DNA for the CDR3: TGTGCCAGCAGTGATACTCCCACTTTAGTGAACACCGGGGAGCTGTTTTTT.

The chain couples TRBV6-1 to TRBJ2-2; the match to TRBD1 covers 7 bases. Germline assignment: CDR1 MNHNS and CDR2 SASEGT. The J segment lost 7 bases and the V segment lost 4 bases, leaving 9 bases of the junction unmatched. The CDR3 covers 15 residues. The CDR3: CASSGETGYGGELFF. Written as DNA, the CDR3 is TGTGCCAGCAGTGGAGAGACAGGGTACGGCGGGGAGCTGTTTTTT.

This chain connects TRBV20-1 to TRBJ2-1, with TRBD2 matching 10 bases. V shed 6 bases, J shed 15 bases, and the junction held 5 bases outside the gene matches. CDR3 length: 10 residues. Looked up from germline, CDR1 is DFQATT and CDR2 is SNEGSKA (reference sequence). The CDR3 here is CSAGAGGVFF. Written as DNA, the CDR3 is TGCAGTGCGGGAGCGGGAGGGGTGTTCTTC.